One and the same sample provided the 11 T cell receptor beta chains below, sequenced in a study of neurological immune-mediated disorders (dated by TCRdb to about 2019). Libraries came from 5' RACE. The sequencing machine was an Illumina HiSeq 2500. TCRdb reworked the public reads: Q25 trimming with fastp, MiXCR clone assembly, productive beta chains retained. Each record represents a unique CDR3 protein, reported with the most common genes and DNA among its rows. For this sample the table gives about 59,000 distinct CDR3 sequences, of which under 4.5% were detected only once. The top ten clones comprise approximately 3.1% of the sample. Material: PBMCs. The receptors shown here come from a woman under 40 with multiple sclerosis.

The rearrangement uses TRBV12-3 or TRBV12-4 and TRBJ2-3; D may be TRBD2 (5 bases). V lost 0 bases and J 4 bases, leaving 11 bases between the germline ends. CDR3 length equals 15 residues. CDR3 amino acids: CASSLAGAYPDTQYF. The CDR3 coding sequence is TGTGCCAGCAGTTTAGCGGGAGCGTACCCAGATACGCAGTATTTT.

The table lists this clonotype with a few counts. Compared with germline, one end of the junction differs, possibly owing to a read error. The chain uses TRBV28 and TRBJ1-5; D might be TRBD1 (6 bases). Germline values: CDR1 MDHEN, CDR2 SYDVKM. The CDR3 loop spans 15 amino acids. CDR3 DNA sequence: TGTGCCAGCAGTTTAAAACAGGGCATCAATCAGCCCCAGAATTTT. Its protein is CASSLKQGINQPQNF.

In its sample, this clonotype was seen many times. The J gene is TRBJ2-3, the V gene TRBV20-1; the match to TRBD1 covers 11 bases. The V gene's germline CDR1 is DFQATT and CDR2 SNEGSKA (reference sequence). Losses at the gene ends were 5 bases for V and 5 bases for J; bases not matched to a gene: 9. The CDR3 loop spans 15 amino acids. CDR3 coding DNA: TGCAGTGCTGACAGGACAGGGGGCAAGAGAGATACGCAGTATTTT. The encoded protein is CSADRTGGKRDTQYF.

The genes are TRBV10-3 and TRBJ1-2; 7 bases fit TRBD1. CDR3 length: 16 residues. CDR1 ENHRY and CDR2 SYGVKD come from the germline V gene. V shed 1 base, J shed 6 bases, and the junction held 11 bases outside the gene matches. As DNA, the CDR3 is TGTGCCATCAGTGAGTTCGAGGGGGCGAGTGTCAATGGCTACACCTTC. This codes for CAISEFEGASVNGYTF.

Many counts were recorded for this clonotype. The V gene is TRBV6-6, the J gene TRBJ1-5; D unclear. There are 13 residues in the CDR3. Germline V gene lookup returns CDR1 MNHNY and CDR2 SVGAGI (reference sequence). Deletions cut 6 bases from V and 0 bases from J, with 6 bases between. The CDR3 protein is CASSPNSNQPQHF. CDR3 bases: TGTGCCAGCAGCCCTAATAGCAATCAGCCCCAGCATTTT.

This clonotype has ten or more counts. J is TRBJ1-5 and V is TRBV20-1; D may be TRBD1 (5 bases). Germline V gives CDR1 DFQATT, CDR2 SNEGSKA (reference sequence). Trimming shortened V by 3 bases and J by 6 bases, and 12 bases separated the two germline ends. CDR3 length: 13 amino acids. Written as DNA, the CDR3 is TGCAGTGCTAGTCCCAGGGAAAGTCAGCCCCAGCATTTT. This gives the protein CSASPRESQPQHF.

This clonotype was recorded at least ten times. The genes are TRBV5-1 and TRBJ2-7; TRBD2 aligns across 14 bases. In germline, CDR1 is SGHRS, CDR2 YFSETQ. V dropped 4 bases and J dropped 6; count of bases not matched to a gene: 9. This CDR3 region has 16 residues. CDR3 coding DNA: TGCGCCAGCAGCCTCCGACTAGCGGGAGGGCGGAGCGAGCAGTACTTC. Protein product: CASSLRLAGGRSEQYF.

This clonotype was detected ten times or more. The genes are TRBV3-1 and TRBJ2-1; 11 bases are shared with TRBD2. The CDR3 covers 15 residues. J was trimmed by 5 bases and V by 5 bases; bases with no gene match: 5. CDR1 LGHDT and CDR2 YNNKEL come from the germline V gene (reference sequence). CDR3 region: CASSIPGLADNEQFF. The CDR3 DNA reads TGTGCCAGCAGCATACCGGGACTAGCGGACAATGAGCAGTTCTTC.

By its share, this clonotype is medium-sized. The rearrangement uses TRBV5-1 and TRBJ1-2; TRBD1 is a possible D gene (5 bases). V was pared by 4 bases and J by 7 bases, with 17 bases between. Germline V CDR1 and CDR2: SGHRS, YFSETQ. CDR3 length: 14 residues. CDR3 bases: TGCGCCAGCAGCGTGACCGAAGGGGTATTTGGCTACACCTTC. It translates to CASSVTEGVFGYTF.

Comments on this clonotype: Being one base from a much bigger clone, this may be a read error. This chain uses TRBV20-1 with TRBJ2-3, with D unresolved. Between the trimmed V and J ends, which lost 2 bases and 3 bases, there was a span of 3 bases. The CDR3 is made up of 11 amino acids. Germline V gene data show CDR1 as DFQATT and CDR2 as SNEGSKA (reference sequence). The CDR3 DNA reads TGCAGTGCTAGACCTACAGATACGCAGTATTTT. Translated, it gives CSARPTDTQYF.

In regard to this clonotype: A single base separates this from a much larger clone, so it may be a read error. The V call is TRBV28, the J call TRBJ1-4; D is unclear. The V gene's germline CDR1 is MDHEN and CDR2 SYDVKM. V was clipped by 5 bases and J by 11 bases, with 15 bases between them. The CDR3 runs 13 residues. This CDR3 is CASSRGRLDKLFF. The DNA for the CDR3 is TGTGCCAGCAGTCGTGGACGGTTAGACAAACTGTTTTTT. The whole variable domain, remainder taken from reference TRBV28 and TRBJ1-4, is DVKVTQSSRYLVKRTGEKVFLECVQDMDHENMFWYRQDPGLGLRLIYFSYDVKMKEKGDIPEGYSVSREKKERFSLILESASTNQTSMYLCASSRGRLDKLFFGSGTQLSVL.